This TCR beta chain was identified during a study of T cell changes during pregnancy in multiple sclerosis. Method: immunoSEQ multiplex PCR; TCRdb's copy keeps in-frame clones and lacks some. The table has 10,000 or so clones, more than 80% seen once. This TCR was recovered from a female donor in good health, enrolled as a control in a pregnancy study. Sequenced here: CD8+ T cells from peripheral blood mononuclear cells, sampled in the third trimester of pregnancy.

The CDR3 coding sequence is TGTGCCAGTAGTATAGATTTCTCAGGCGGGAATGAAAAACTGTTTTTT. Protein product: CASSIDFSGGNEKLFF. This chain uses TRBV19 with TRBJ1-4; D call uncertain. CDR1 and CDR2 (germline): LNHDA, SQIVND (reference sequence). Trimming cost V 0 bases and J 5 bases, with 13 bases left between them. The CDR3 has 16 amino acids.